This TCR beta chain was observed in a study of shared clonotypes between healthy human individuals. Across the whole study: A couple of female and three male donors aged 18 to 49 were enrolled. Study observations and caveats: Exclusively blood specimens were collected; tissue repertoires likely differ.

Germline lookup yields CDR1 SGHRS and CDR2 YFSETQ. V gave up 3 bases and J gave up 9 bases; unmatched junction bases: 11. The CDR3 is 15 residues long. The healthy adult donors were HIV-negative and reported no recent acute infections or vaccinations. Sequencing used immunoSEQ multiplex PCR; TCRdb keeps in-frame clones, though not all of them. Among about 500,000 clones listed, approximately 71% were seen once. This clone has only one observation. What it recognizes is unknown. The sequence was collected from a woman between 40 and 55 years old in good health. Some clones in this sample may be carry-over from other donors' samples. What was sequenced was PBMCs. The chain carries TRBV5-1 and TRBJ2-1; 8 bases fit TRBD2. In DNA form, the CDR3 reads TGCGCCAGCAGCTCCGGACTAGCCGTTGAGCTTGAGCAGTTCTTC. The encoded protein is CASSSGLAVELEQFF.